Listed below are T cell receptor beta chains from one sample, sequenced in a study of blood T cells in healthy people across ages. In TCRdb, the 5' RACE reads were re-called with MiXCR into one record per CDR3 protein. The table shows roughly 2 million distinct CDR3 sequences, with around half occurring only once. Sample: blood. The receptor source for this set is a woman aged 40 to 49 in good health. The CDR3 runs from the conserved cysteine through the conserved F or W. The D gene is left open where the match is weak. Clone size is shown for a subset of rows, as once, few, many or a class of expanded clone.

D	V	J	size	DNA	CDR3
NA	TRBV20-1	TRBJ2-7	few	TGCAGTGCTACGGAGGGGGTCTACGAGCAGTACTTC	CSATEGVYEQYF
NA	TRBV7-3	TRBJ2-1	few	TGTGCCAGCAGCGTAACAGGTTCGAACAATGAGCAGTTCTTC	CASSVTGSNNEQFF
NA	TRBV7-9	TRBJ1-1	NA	TGTGCCAGCAGCCAATCGGCGAAAACAGGGAACACTGAAGCTTTCTTT	CASSQSAKTGNTEAFF
TRBD1	TRBV20-1	TRBJ2-7	many	TGCAGTGCTGGGGCCCCGGGACAGGGCAACGAGCAGTACTTC	CSAGAPGQGNEQYF
TRBD1	TRBV6-2/TRBV6-3	TRBJ1-6	NA	TGTGCCAGCACTGTGGACAGGGAAAGCTATAATTCACCCCTCCACTTT	CASTVDRESYNSPLHF
NA	TRBV12-3/TRBV12-4	TRBJ1-1	NA	TGTGCCAGCAGCTGGACGAACACTGGAGCTTTCTTT	CASSWTNTGAFF
NA	TRBV4-1	TRBJ2-1	few	TGCGCCAGCAGCCAAACAGGGACCAATGAGCAGTTCTTC	CASSQTGTNEQFF
TRBD1	TRBV4-2	TRBJ2-3	NA	TGTGCCAGCAGATTAGGACAGGGGCCAGCAGATACGCAGTATTTT	CASRLGQGPADTQYF
NA	TRBV25-1	TRBJ2-5	NA	TGTGCCAGCAGTGGAGGACTAACAAAACAAGAGACCCAGTACTTC	CASSGGLTKQETQYF
TRBD2	TRBV6-5	TRBJ2-7	NA	TGTGCCAGCAGTTCCCATCAACCCGGAGGAGCGGGGACCTACGAGCAGTACTTC	CASSSHQPGGAGTYEQYF
TRBD1	TRBV7-9	TRBJ2-4	NA	TGTGCCAGCAGCCCACCAGGATGGGACAGGAAGGTCCAGAACATTCAGTACTTC	CASSPPGWDRKVQNIQYF
TRBD2	TRBV12-3/TRBV12-4	TRBJ2-1	few	TGTGCCAGCAGTCCCATCCCAGCGGGGGCCGGGACGGAGCAGTTCTTC	CASSPIPAGAGTEQFF
NA	TRBV3-1	TRBJ1-4	NA	TGTGCCAGCAGCCAAGACCTTGACAGGCCAGAAAAACTGTTTTTT	CASSQDLDRPEKLFF
TRBD2	TRBV5-1	TRBJ2-1	few	TGCGCCAGCACCTTGACTAGCGGGGGGGCTTCCTACAATGAGCAGTTCTTC	CASTLTSGGASYNEQFF
TRBD1	TRBV7-9	TRBJ1-6	few	TGTGCCAGCAGTTCCGGGACAGATAATTCACCCCTCCACTTT	CASSSGTDNSPLHF
TRBD1	TRBV12-3/TRBV12-4	TRBJ2-1	many	TGTGCCAGCAGTCCCGACAGGGGGCCCTACAATGAGCAGTTCTTC	CASSPDRGPYNEQFF
NA	TRBV20-1	TRBJ2-3	few	TGCAGTGCTAGAGATGACTCCATTAGCACAGATACGCAGTATTTT	CSARDDSISTDTQYF
NA	TRBV29-1	TRBJ2-6	many	TGCAGCGTTGTAGCCGGGACTGGGGCCAACGTCCTGACTTTC	CSVVAGTGANVLTF
TRBD1	TRBV7-6	TRBJ1-2	once	TGTGCCAGCAGCTTAGTTCCCACAGGGGTGGAGAATGGCTACACCTTC	CASSLVPTGVENGYTF
NA	TRBV7-2	TRBJ2-5	NA	TGTGCCAGTATCCGGGACAAAGTAGAAGAGACCCAGTACTTC	CASIRDKVEETQYF
NA	TRBV7-9	TRBJ1-4	NA	TGTGCCGCATTCCCCCTGAGTCGAGAAAAACTGTTTTTT	CAAFPLSREKLFF
TRBD1	TRBV15	TRBJ2-7	few	TGTGCCACCAGCAGAGAAAGGGGGCCACCTCTGGGGTACGAGCAGTACTTC	CATSRERGPPLGYEQYF
TRBD2	TRBV24-1	TRBJ2-1	NA	TGTGCCACCAGTGATGGCGGGGGGCGTATTGAGCAGTTCTTC	CATSDGGGRIEQFF
NA	TRBV29-1	TRBJ1-1	NA	TGCAGCGCCAGATCGGGGACTTCGAACACTGAAGCTTTCTTT	CSARSGTSNTEAFF
NA	TRBV14	TRBJ2-7	NA	TGTGCCAGCAGCCGAGAGGGGCTCGAGCAGTACTTC	CASSREGLEQYF
TRBD1	TRBV2	TRBJ2-1	NA	TGTGCCAGCAGTGAAGTGGGACAGACCTACGAGCAGTTCTTC	CASSEVGQTYEQFF
NA	TRBV28	TRBJ1-2	once	TGTGCCAGCAGTCCCCCAGGCTGGGGGCAGGCCGGTGGCTACACCTTC	CASSPPGWGQAGGYTF
TRBD2	TRBV4-3	TRBJ2-1	NA	TGCGCCAGCAGCCAAGGGGGGACTAGCGGGGAGTACAATGAGCAGTTCTTC	CASSQGGTSGEYNEQFF
TRBD1	TRBV7-2	TRBJ2-5	few	TGTGCCAGCAGCCCGGGACAGGGTAAAGAAGAGACCCAGTACTTC	CASSPGQGKEETQYF
TRBD1	TRBV4-3	TRBJ2-7	NA	TGCGCCAGCAGCCAAGATCGAGGGGGCTATTACGAGCAGTACTTC	CASSQDRGGYYEQYF
NA	TRBV7-2	TRBJ1-4	few	TGTGCCAGCAGCTTAGCCGGCAGGGGTAATGAAAAACTGTTTTTT	CASSLAGRGNEKLFF
NA	TRBV25-1	TRBJ2-5	many	TGTGCCAGCACTCGGACGTACCAAGAGACCCAGTACTTC	CASTRTYQETQYF
TRBD2	TRBV6-2/TRBV6-3	TRBJ2-3	NA	TGTGCCATCTCCCCGACTAGCGGGGGTAATACGCAGTATTTT	CAISPTSGGNTQYF
NA	TRBV6-1	TRBJ2-5	NA	TGTGCCAGCAAAGGGGTGGGGGAGACCCAGTACTTC	CASKGVGETQYF
NA	TRBV6-1	TRBJ2-7	NA	TGTGCCAGCAGTGTGAACAGGATCTACGAGCAGTACTTC	CASSVNRIYEQYF
NA	TRBV6-2/TRBV6-3	TRBJ1-1	few	TGTGCCAGCAGTTACCCCCCCAACACTGAAGCTTTCTTT	CASSYPPNTEAFF
NA	TRBV3-2	TRBJ2-7	NA	TGTGCCAGCAGCCAGAGCGAGCAGTACTTC	CASSQSEQYF
NA	TRBV7-9	TRBJ1-4	NA	TGTGCCAGCAGCTTAGTTGAACAAAAACTGTTTTTT	CASSLVEQKLFF
TRBD1	TRBV10-3	TRBJ2-2	NA	TGTGCCATCAGTCGAGGACAGGGGAGGTCCGGGGAGCTGTTTTTT	CAISRGQGRSGELFF
NA	TRBV7-2	TRBJ2-1	few	TGTGCCAGCAGCTTAATAGCTCTAACGAGCTCCTACAATGAGCAGTTCTTC	CASSLIALTSSYNEQFF
NA	TRBV20-1	TRBJ2-1	few	TGCAGTGCATTTGGGGGGGCACACGAGCAGTTCTTC	CSAFGGAHEQFF
TRBD1	TRBV7-9	TRBJ1-2	NA	TGTGCCAGCATACAGGGGGCTCGTGGCTACACCTTC	CASIQGARGYTF
TRBD2	TRBV4-1	TRBJ2-2	few	TGCGCCAGCAGCCGGGGACTAGCCTCCGGGGAGCTGTTTTTT	CASSRGLASGELFF
NA	TRBV25-1	TRBJ2-5	once	TGTGCCAGCAGTGTTGTGCCAGAGACCCAGTACTTC	CASSVVPETQYF
NA	TRBV7-9	TRBJ2-7	once	TGTGCCAGCAGCTTGTCATCGGGCAGGGCCCATGAGCAGTACTTC	CASSLSSGRAHEQYF
NA	TRBV7-9	TRBJ2-5	NA	TGTGCCAGCAGCTTAAGTTGGGTAGAGACTCCACCAGAAGGAGAGACCCAGTACTTC	CASSLSWVETPPEGETQYF
NA	TRBV7-9	TRBJ1-2	NA	TGTGCCAGCAGCTTGTATGCAGGGCTCAGTTTCTCGAGTGGCTACACCTTC	CASSLYAGLSFSSGYTF
TRBD1	TRBV4-3	TRBJ1-2	many	TGCGCCAGCAGCCACGCTCGCCCGGGACAGTTGATTAACTATGGCTACACCTTC	CASSHARPGQLINYGYTF
TRBD1	TRBV18	TRBJ2-6	NA	TGTGCCAGCTCACAGAACCTCCAACCGGGACAGGGTAAAGGCTCTGGGGCCAACGTCCTGACTTTC	CASSQNLQPGQGKGSGANVLTF
NA	TRBV7-3	TRBJ1-2	NA	TGTGCCAGCAGCACCACCGGGAGGATATCAGGCTACACCTTC	CASSTTGRISGYTF
TRBD1	TRBV12-3/TRBV12-4	TRBJ2-7	many	TGTGCCAGCAGTCTCGGGGACAGGAGTTCCGAGCAGTACTTC	CASSLGDRSSEQYF
TRBD1	TRBV12-3/TRBV12-4	TRBJ2-7	NA	TGTGCCAGCAGTCCCGGGACAGGGGCTCCGGGCGAGCAGTACTTC	CASSPGTGAPGEQYF